What follows are 29 T cell receptor beta chains derived from one specimen sequenced in a study of chemoradiotherapy in HPV16-positive cancers. TCRdb keeps only in-frame clones here, not all; method: immunoSEQ multiplex PCR. Altogether approximately 11,000 clones are present, roughly 81% being singletons, with the ten largest covering 0.75% to 1%. The sample was acquired from a patient who underwent chemoradiotherapy. Every receptor here comes from a human donor with HPV-associated anogenital cancer.

The chain carries TRBV7-6 and TRBJ2-3; 9 positions match TRBD2. The junction had 14 bases not matched to a gene; V was cut back by 5 bases and J by 8 bases. This CDR3 has 16 amino acids. The germline V gene has CDR1 SGHVS and CDR2 FNYEAQ. CDR3 nucleotide sequence: TGTGCCAGCAGCGCAACCGGGACTAGCAAGGGTGGTACGCAGTATTTT. This codes for CASSATGTSKGGTQYF.

The V and J genes are TRBV28 and TRBJ2-7; D possibly uses TRBD1 or TRBD2 (5 bases each). CDR1 MDHEN and CDR2 SYDVKM come from the germline V gene. The CDR3 sequence is 14 residues long. The V gene lost 3 bases and the J gene lost 4 bases, with 13 bases spanning the gap. For the CDR3, the DNA is TGTGCCAGCAGTTTTGGGACCCCCCCTTACGAGCAGTACTTC. The encoded protein is CASSFGTPPYEQYF.

V gene TRBV5-1 combines with J gene TRBJ2-5; tentatively, D is TRBD2 (6 bases). Germline CDR1 SGHRS, CDR2 YFSETQ. The V end was cut by 0 bases, the J end by 2 bases, with 14 bases between. This CDR3 contains 16 residues. CDR3: CASSLGLGGGQETQYF. Written as DNA, the CDR3 is TGCGCCAGCAGCTTGGGACTAGGTGGCGGGCAAGAGACCCAGTACTTC.

The gene calls are TRBV4-1 and TRBJ1-5; D may be TRBD1 (5 bases). Trimming took 0 bases from V and 0 from J, leaving 12 bases between them. From germline, CDR1 is MGHRA and CDR2 YSYEKL. This CDR3 is 17 amino acids long. The CDR3 bases are TGCGCCAGCAGCCAAGATGAGGGACCACCTAGCAATCAGCCCCAGCATTTT. Encoded protein: CASSQDEGPPSNQPQHF.

This clone appeared a single time. The V call is TRBV10-3, the J call TRBJ2-1; no clear D. The germline V gene encodes CDR1 ENHRY and CDR2 SYGVKD. V was cut by 6 bases and J by 0 bases, with 12 bases left in between. The CDR3 is made up of 15 amino acids. CDR3 coding DNA: TGTGCCATCAGATGGTCAGGTGACTCCTACAATGAGCAGTTCTTC. It translates to CAIRWSGDSYNEQFF.

This clone was counted only a few times. The chain links TRBV7-9 to TRBJ2-7, with unresolved D. V was clipped by 5 bases and J by 2 bases, with 7 bases between them. CDR1 is SEHNR, CDR2 FQNEAQ, per germline (reference sequence). The CDR3 length is 12 residues. The chain's CDR3 is CASSPHPYEQYF. The CDR3 nucleotides read TGTGCCAGCAGCCCCCACCCCTACGAGCAGTACTTC. Full variable domain (outside the CDR3, taken from reference TRBV7-9 and TRBJ2-7): DTGVSQNPRHKITKRGQNVTFRCDPISEHNRLYWYRQTLGQGPEFLTYFQNEAQLEKSRLLSDRFSAERPKGSFSTLEIQRTEQGDSAMYLCASSPHPYEQYFGPGTRLTVT.

The V call is TRBV30, the J call TRBJ2-7, with TRBD2 as a possible D gene (7 bases). This CDR3 region has 16 residues. The germline V gene encodes CDR1 GTSNPN and CDR2 SVGIG (reference sequence). Trimming removed 0 bases at V and 0 bases at J, with 15 bases between. The DNA for the CDR3 is TGTGCCTGGAGTGTATGGGGGGGCTCCTACTCCTACGAGCAGTACTTC. Protein sequence: CAWSVWGGSYSYEQYF.

The chain has TRBV21-1 and TRBJ2-5; the table assigns TRBD1, which was not confirmed against the DNA. TRBV21-1 is noted as a pseudogene. CDR3 length: 18 amino acids. The CDR3: CASSNYLNRDRGFQTQYF. Written as DNA, the CDR3 is TGTGCCAGCAGCAACTACCTAAACCGGGACAGGGGGTTTCAGACCCAGTACTTC.

Details on this clone: The junction does not match germline at one end; this may be a read error. V usage is TRBV18 and J usage is TRBJ2-3, with D possibly TRBD2 on 5 matching bases. Germline values: CDR1 KGHSH, CDR2 LQKENI. This CDR3 has 14 residues. The CDR3 sequence is CASSPVSSRDTQYF. The CDR3 bases are TGTGCCAGCTCACCCGTGTCTAGCAGAGATACGCAGTATTTT.

The J gene is TRBJ2-5, the V gene TRBV27, with unresolved D. The CDR3 totals 15 residues. V was clipped by 5 bases and J by 5 bases, with 18 bases between them. Germline V gene lookup returns CDR1 MNHEY and CDR2 SMNVEV (reference sequence). The CDR3 DNA reads TGTGCCAGCAGTCCTGAAGGGCGACAATGGGAGACCCAGTACTTC. Protein sequence: CASSPEGRQWETQYF.

This clone was seen a handful of times. V and J are TRBV18 and TRBJ2-7, with D tentatively TRBD1 (6 bases). This CDR3 spans 13 amino acids. Trimming shortened V by 4 bases and J by 4 bases, and 11 bases separated the two germline ends. In germline, CDR1 is KGHSH, CDR2 LQKENI. CDR3 sequence reads: CASSRRGQYEQYF. CDR3 coding DNA: TGTGCCAGCTCACGCAGGGGCCAGTACGAGCAGTACTTC.

This rearrangement joins TRBV7-2 to TRBJ2-3, with 15 bases that match TRBD2. The V gene's germline CDR1 is SGHTA and CDR2 FQGNSA. The CDR3 covers 16 residues. V lost 5 bases to trimming and J lost 7 bases; unmatched junction nucleotides: 7. CDR3 sequence (DNA): TGTGCCAGCAGCCGGACTAGCGGGAGGGCCGTTTATACGCAGTATTTT. This gives the protein CASSRTSGRAVYTQYF.

The chain combines TRBV7-2 with TRBJ2-7; the D is unclear. V lost 2 bases and J 2 bases, leaving 7 bases between the germline ends. Germline loops: CDR1 SGHTA, CDR2 FQGNSA. The CDR3 has 13 residues. Here the CDR3 reads CASSLSPTYEQYF. The CDR3 region has the DNA TGTGCCAGCAGCTTAAGCCCTACCTACGAGCAGTACTTC.

This CDR3 is CASSQVFTAANEKLFF. The CDR3 coding sequence is TGCGCCAGCAGCCAAGTTTTTACAGCTGCTAATGAAAAACTGTTTTTT. The J gene is TRBJ1-4, the V gene TRBV4-1; unclear D gene. Trimming removed 1 base at V and 3 bases at J, with 12 bases between. Germline values: CDR1 MGHRA, CDR2 YSYEKL. The CDR3 totals 16 residues.

The chain is built from TRBV7-2 and TRBJ2-7; a possible D gene is TRBD2 (5 bases). This CDR3 region has 13 residues. CDR1 is SGHTA, CDR2 FQGNSA, per germline. V was pared by 5 bases and J by 2 bases, with 10 bases between. CDR3 region: CASSLSGPYEQYF. CDR3 DNA: TGTGCCAGCAGCCTGAGCGGCCCCTACGAGCAGTACTTC.

This chain's CDR3 is CASSFGGNQPQHF. In DNA, the CDR3 is TGTGCCAGCAGTTTTGGCGGCAATCAGCCCCAGCATTTT. V is TRBV27 and J is TRBJ1-5; unclear D gene. CDR1 and CDR2 (germline): MNHEY, SMNVEV (reference sequence). Trimming pared 3 bases from V and 2 bases from J, leaving 5 bases between. This CDR3 is built from 13 residues.

The rearrangement links TRBV28 to TRBJ2-3, with D tentatively TRBD2 (6 bases). This CDR3 comprises 16 residues. Trimming left V 2 bases short and J 2 bases short, with 14 bases between. The V gene's germline CDR1 is MDHEN and CDR2 SYDVKM. Written as DNA, the CDR3 is TGTGCCAGCAGTTTAGATGGAGCGGGCTACACAGATACGCAGTATTTT. The encoded protein is CASSLDGAGYTDTQYF.

This chain uses TRBV30 with TRBJ1-2; TRBD1 might be the D (5 bases). V was trimmed by 0 bases and J by 4 bases, leaving 21 bases between them. This CDR3 is 17 amino acids long. CDR1 and CDR2 (germline): GTSNPN, SVGIG (reference sequence). This chain's CDR3 is CAWSVGPGRPLTYGYTF. The CDR3 DNA is TGTGCCTGGAGTGTAGGGCCAGGGCGGCCCCTTACCTATGGCTACACCTTC.

V gene TRBV18 combines with J gene TRBJ2-3; TRBD2 aligns across 8 bases. Trimming at V came to 0 bases and at J to 2 bases, leaving 7 bases not matched to a gene. The CDR3 is 17 residues long. CDR1 is KGHSH, CDR2 LQKENI, per germline. CDR3 DNA sequence: TGTGCCAGCTCACCACCGGGCAGCGGGGGACTCACAGATACGCAGTATTTT. This gives the protein CASSPPGSGGLTDTQYF.

The J gene is TRBJ2-3, the V gene TRBV18; D unresolved. The germline V and J ends were trimmed by 3 bases and 1 base, with 8 bases remaining between them. Germline V gene data show CDR1 as KGHSH and CDR2 as LQKENI. The CDR3 has 14 residues. CDR3 in amino acids: CASSPPFGTDTQYF. The CDR3 DNA reads TGTGCCAGCTCACCCCCGTTCGGCACAGATACGCAGTATTTT.

This clone was seen only once. The chain is built from TRBV29-1 and TRBJ2-2; TRBD2 might be the D (6 bases). Per germline, CDR1 SQVTM and CDR2 ANQGSEA. V was trimmed by 4 bases and J by 6 bases, leaving 12 bases between them. The CDR3 is 13 residues long. The CDR3 region is CSVASGAPGELFF. The CDR3 nucleotides read TGCAGCGTTGCCTCGGGAGCCCCCGGGGAGCTGTTTTTT.

V and J are TRBV5-1 and TRBJ2-5; 9 nucleotides agree with TRBD2. The germline V gene has CDR1 SGHRS and CDR2 YFSETQ. This CDR3 has 15 amino acids. Unmatched junction bases numbered 4, after V lost 2 bases and J lost 2 bases. The CDR3 protein is CASSLFSGGQETQYF. CDR3 sequence (DNA): TGCGCCAGCAGCTTATTTAGCGGGGGTCAAGAGACCCAGTACTTC. The full variable domain, completed using reference TRBV5-1 and TRBJ2-5, is KAGVTQTPRYLIKTRGQQVTLSCSPISGHRSVSWYQQTPGQGLQFLFEYFSETQRNKGNFPGRFSGRQFSNSRSEMNVSTLELGDSALYLCASSLFSGGQETQYFGPGTRLLVL.

The chain is built from TRBV7-2 and TRBJ2-1; tentatively, D is TRBD2 (6 bases). Germline V lookup: CDR1 SGHTA, CDR2 FQGNSA. The V end was cut by 0 bases, the J end by 13 bases, with 10 bases between. The CDR3 has 12 amino acids. DNA for the CDR3: TGTGCCAGCAGCTTAGCGGCTAGCGTTCAGTTCTTC. Its protein is CASSLAASVQFF.

The V and J genes are TRBV28 and TRBJ2-7, with TRBD2 identical over 7 bases. The V gene's germline CDR1 is MDHEN and CDR2 SYDVKM. The V gene end was trimmed by 3 bases and the J gene end by 0 bases; junction bases not matched to a gene: 2. This CDR3 has 14 amino acids. The CDR3 reads CASSLGGSSYEQYF. The CDR3 DNA reads TGTGCCAGCAGTTTGGGGGGGAGCTCCTACGAGCAGTACTTC.

This chain links TRBV7-2 with TRBJ1-3, with D perhaps matching TRBD1 (6 bases). The CDR3 extends over 17 amino acids. Germline CDR1 and CDR2: SGHTA and FQGNSA. The V and J ends lost 3 bases and 2 bases respectively, with 17 bases between them. CDR3 DNA: TGTGCCAGCAGCTTCAACCCCACAGGGTTAACTGGAAACACCATATATTTT. The encoded protein is CASSFNPTGLTGNTIYF.

This clone was picked up a small number of times. J is TRBJ2-5 and V is TRBV10-1; TRBD2 is a possible D gene (6 bases). With 6 bases removed from V and 9 bases from J, the gap between germline ends came to 20 bases. The CDR3 covers 14 residues. CDR1 and CDR2 from the germline V gene are WNHNN and SYGVQD (reference sequence). The CDR3 loop reads CASSSVSGEGAQYF. In DNA, the CDR3 is TGCGCCAGCAGCTCCGTTAGCGGCGAAGGGGCCCAGTACTTC.

The genes are TRBV27 and TRBJ2-3; a possible D gene is TRBD1 (6 bases). The CDR3 consists of 14 residues. Germline values: CDR1 MNHEY, CDR2 SMNVEV (reference sequence). The germline V and J ends were trimmed by 6 bases and 3 bases, with 13 bases remaining between them. CDR3 sequence (DNA): TGTGCCAGCAGCCACAACAGGGTTACAGATACGCAGTATTTT. It encodes CASSHNRVTDTQYF.

V is TRBV5-1 and J is TRBJ1-2; possible D gene TRBD1, 5 bases. This CDR3 contains 15 residues. V was clipped by 4 bases and J by 3 bases, with 16 bases between them. Per germline, CDR1 SGHRS and CDR2 YFSETQ. CDR3 protein: CASSPGPRGDYGYTF. CDR3 DNA sequence: TGCGCCAGCAGCCCGGGCCCAAGAGGGGACTATGGCTACACCTTC. Combining the CDR3 with reference TRBV5-1 and TRBJ1-2 gives the whole variable domain KAGVTQTPRYLIKTRGQQVTLSCSPISGHRSVSWYQQTPGQGLQFLFEYFSETQRNKGNFPGRFSGRQFSNSRSEMNVSTLELGDSALYLCASSPGPRGDYGYTFGSGTRLTVV.

This sequence joins TRBV5-4 and TRBJ2-2; TRBD2 agrees at 10 bases. V dropped 3 bases and J dropped 2; count of bases not matched to a gene: 4. Germline CDR1 is SGHNT and CDR2 is YYREEE (reference sequence). This CDR3 region has 16 residues. CDR3 in DNA: TGTGCCAGCAGCTCAATAGCGGGGGGAAACACCGGGGAGCTGTTTTTT. Its protein is CASSSIAGGNTGELFF.